This paragraph reports one TCR beta chain. CDR1 is SGDLS, CDR2 YYNGEE, per germline. The CDR3 consists of 15 residues. V trimming: 4 bases; J trimming: 2 bases; junction bases outside the gene matches: 6. The data were obtained in a study of identical twins. TCRdb ran MiXCR on the 5' RACE reads and lists one entry per CDR3 protein. The sample has under 1 million distinct CDR3 sequences, 12% seen once; the top ten hold 1.5% to 2%. These data were likewise used in another study, on yellow fever vaccine responses in identical twins.

The sequence derives from a woman between 18 and 29 years old in good health. The genes are TRBV9 and TRBJ2-7; the match to TRBD1 covers 10 bases. Material: PBMCs. The CDR3 reads CASSNTGTGAYEQYF. The DNA of the CDR3 is TGTGCCAGCAGCAACACCGGGACAGGGGCCTACGAGCAGTACTTC.